This section outlines one T cell receptor beta chain sequence together with its context. Its antigen is currently unknown. CDR3 length: 12 residues. V lost 5 bases and J lost 3, with 8 bases in between. The germline CDR1 and CDR2 sequences are SGHAT and FQNNGV. Primers included in the PCR were 60 Vbeta and 13 Jbeta primers. Profiling relied on immunoSEQ multiplex PCR, and the TCRdb table lists in-frame clones only, not all of them. Of 170,000 or so clones in the sample, 70% to 85% were seen once. The entry originates in a study of cytomegalovirus exposure and HLA in healthy donors. Whole-study findings and limits: According to reports, the classifier identified cytomegalovirus status with high specificity and sensitivity. Researchers catalogued approximately 160 TCR beta chains as cytomegalovirus-associated.

The specimen was PBMCs. The clonotype was recovered from a man aged 50 to 60 in good health and CMV-seropositive. V is TRBV11-2 and J is TRBJ2-7, with a weak D call TRBD1 (6 bases). The DNA for the CDR3 is TGTGCCAGCAGCGTGACAGGCTACGAGCAGTACTTC. It is translated as CASSVTGYEQYF. Combining the CDR3 with reference TRBV11-2 and TRBJ2-7 gives the whole variable domain EAGVAQSPRYKIIEKRQSVAFWCNPISGHATLYWYQQILGQGPKLLIQFQNNGVVDDSQLPKDRFSAERLKGVDSTLKIQPAKLEDSAVYLCASSVTGYEQYFGPGTRLTVT.